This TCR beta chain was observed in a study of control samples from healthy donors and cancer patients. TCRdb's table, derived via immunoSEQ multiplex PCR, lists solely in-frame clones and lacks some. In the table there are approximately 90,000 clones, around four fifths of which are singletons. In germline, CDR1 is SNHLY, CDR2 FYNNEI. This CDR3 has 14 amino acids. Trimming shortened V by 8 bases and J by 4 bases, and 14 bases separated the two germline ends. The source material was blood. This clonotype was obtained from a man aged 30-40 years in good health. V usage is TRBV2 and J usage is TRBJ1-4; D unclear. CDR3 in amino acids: CASEVEWGNEKLFF. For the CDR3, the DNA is TGTGCCAGCGAGGTAGAGTGGGGTAATGAAAAACTGTTTTTT.